The source of this T cell receptor (beta chain) is a study of blood T cell repertoires in COVID-19 (dated by TCRdb to between 2020 and 2021). General notes on the study: The collaborator samples originated in the United States, Italy and Spain and spanned the acute and convalescent phases of COVID-19. Sample metadata almost always included a de-identified subject ID, COVID-19 status, age in years and sex. The material from the prospective study consisted of cDNA or gDNA derived from T cells, B-cell-depleted T cells, or PBMCs. The dataset comprised deeply sampled blood TCRbeta repertoires from subjects exposed to, actively infected with, or recovered from COVID-19. HLA class I and class II types, where available, came from metadata supplied by the sample provider rather than from assay-based typing. A freely available public database, intended as a resource for researchers studying the immune response to SARS-CoV-2, is where the repertoires were released. Samples came from the ongoing ImmuneRACE study (first 160 participants) plus 1,254 subjects from 6 global collaborators.

The research as a whole found: The quantity of clinical and demographic metadata differed by source and by participant and was supplied without curation.

Turning to this clone: The specificity of this receptor is unknown. Base-call qualities are not available, and no considerably larger clone is one nucleotide away.

TCRbeta CDR3 regions were amplified from genomic DNA by means of the immunoSEQ Assay, a bias-controlled multiplex PCR. In the authors' own workflow: The number of nucleated cells in each sample was estimated by amplification of reference gene primers within the assay. To quantify the absolute abundance of each unique TCRbeta CDR3 rearrangement, sequence reads were collapsed and filtered. For each sample, productive Simpson clonality was calculated as the square root of Simpson's diversity index across productive rearrangements. The table was pulled from immuneACCESS by TCRdb, which kept in-frame rearrangements only. Such tables lose some clones; where checked, under half of the loss comes from unresolved V genes, and the rest has no known cause. D and trimming come from the DNA, and the V and J calls and clone size come from that table. Recorded for this sample are tens of thousands of clones; around 88% of them occurred a single time. The ten largest clonotypes hold approximately 1.9% of the sample.

The CDR1 and CDR2 encoded by the germline V gene are SNHLY and FYNNEI. The junction carries 16 bases between V and J, which are trimmed by 4 bases and 12 bases respectively. The CDR3 spans 14 residues, from the cysteine through the phenylalanine. CDR3 DNA is the only sequence kept; it has 42 bases, read in frame from the first base. Each collaborating institution followed its own protocols to collect whole blood in K2EDTA tubes. For TCRbeta analysis, collaborators shipped samples in one of three forms: frozen whole blood, isolated PBMCs, or DNA extracted from either of those sample types. This receptor was identified in a woman over 75 with active or convalescent COVID-19. The V gene is TRBV2 and the J gene is TRBJ1-6; the D gene is possibly TRBD1, with 6 bases matching. Sequenced input: peripheral blood. CDR3 region: CASSATRGAEPLHF. The DNA sequence is TGTGCCAGCAGTGCCACCAGGGGCGCGGAACCCCTCCACTTT.